Below, 8 T cell receptor beta chains from the same sample are listed, as sequenced in a study of blood T cell repertoires in COVID-19. Sequenced by immunoSEQ multiplex PCR; TCRdb stores in-frame clones only, minus some. The table shows 150,000 to 200,000 clones, with 80% to 90% occurring only once. Sequenced input: peripheral blood. The receptors originated from a man in his 70s with active or convalescent COVID-19.

This clone was recorded once. J is TRBJ1-1 and V is TRBV28, with D possibly TRBD1 on 5 matching bases. Deletions cut 2 bases from V and 7 bases from J, with 8 bases between. This CDR3 comprises 12 residues. Germline lookup yields CDR1 MDHEN and CDR2 SYDVKM. The CDR3 DNA reads as TGTGCCAGCAGTTTAATGCAGGGTGAAGCTTTCTTT. Its protein product is CASSLMQGEAFF. Full variable domain (rest looked up from reference TRBV28 and TRBJ1-1): DVKVTQSSRYLVKRTGEKVFLECVQDMDHENMFWYRQDPGLGLRLIYFSYDVKMKEKGDIPEGYSVSREKKERFSLILESASTNQTSMYLCASSLMQGEAFFGQGTRLTVV.

V and J are TRBV6-6 and TRBJ2-7, with a weak D call TRBD1 (5 bases). Germline V gene lookup returns CDR1 MNHNY and CDR2 SVGAGI (reference sequence). The CDR3 is 12 amino acids. V gave up 3 bases and J gave up 4 bases, with 7 bases separating them. The CDR3 DNA reads as TGTGCCAGCAGTTATGACAGTTACGAGCAGTACTTC. Protein sequence: CASSYDSYEQYF.

V gene TRBV7-8 combines with J gene TRBJ2-7; 7 bases fit TRBD2. Germline loops: CDR1 SGHVS, CDR2 FQNEAQ. The CDR3 is made up of 17 amino acids. V shed 0 bases, J shed 0 bases, and the junction held 8 bases outside the gene matches. As DNA, the CDR3 is TGTGCCAGCAGCTTAGCGCTCGCCGGGGGGATCTCCTACGAGCAGTACTTC. Its translation: CASSLALAGGISYEQYF.

The chain links TRBV28 to TRBJ1-5; D unclear. With 1 base removed from V and 5 bases from J, the gap between germline ends came to 12 bases. This CDR3 is 15 amino acids long. Germline V gene lookup returns CDR1 MDHEN and CDR2 SYDVKM. DNA for the CDR3: TGTGCCAGCAGTTTATCCCCGACACTTCATCAGCCCCAGCATTTT. This sequence encodes CASSLSPTLHQPQHF.

This clone was found many times. The chain has TRBV11-2 and TRBJ2-7, with D perhaps TRBD2 (6 bases). Germline V gene lookup returns CDR1 SGHAT and CDR2 FQNNGV. The CDR3 covers 13 residues. Trimming stripped 7 bases from V and 4 bases from J, with 14 bases between. This CDR3 reads CASKGTEPYEQYF. The DNA for the CDR3 is TGTGCCAGCAAGGGGACTGAACCATACGAGCAGTACTTC.

The V and J genes are TRBV27 and TRBJ1-3; D is possibly TRBD1 (6 bases). Germline CDR1 is MNHEY and CDR2 is SMNVEV (reference sequence). V was cut by 5 bases and J by 4 bases, with 21 bases left in between. The CDR3 contains 17 residues. CDR3 loop: CASSPSPSRDIGNTIYF. The CDR3 nucleotides are TGTGCCAGCAGTCCGAGCCCTAGCCGGGACATCGGAAACACCATATATTTT.

CDR3 loop: CASSLDRGSSPLHF. The DNA of the CDR3 is TGTGCCAGCAGCTTAGACAGGGGTAGCTCACCCCTCCACTTT. This chain links TRBV7-2 with TRBJ1-6, with TRBD1 matching 7 bases. The CDR3 contains 14 residues. V lost 1 base to trimming and J lost 10 bases; unmatched junction nucleotides: 4. Germline values: CDR1 SGHTA, CDR2 FQGNSA. The variable domain in full, with the rest retrieved from reference TRBV7-2 and TRBJ1-6, is GAGVSQSPSNKVTEKGKDVELRCDPISGHTALYWYRQSLGQGLEFLIYFQGNSAPDKSGLPSDRFSAERTGGSVSTLTIQRTQQEDSAVYLCASSLDRGSSPLHFGNGTRLTVT.

This clone was observed a handful of times. This chain joins TRBV19 and TRBJ1-1, with TRBD1 as a possible D gene (6 bases). CDR1 and CDR2 from the germline V gene are LNHDA and SQIVND (reference sequence). With 3 bases removed from V and 1 base from J, the gap between germline ends came to 9 bases. This CDR3 contains 14 residues. The CDR3 bases are TGTGCCAGTAGTATTTCAGGGGCGAACACTGAAGCTTTCTTT. Encoded protein: CASSISGANTEAFF.